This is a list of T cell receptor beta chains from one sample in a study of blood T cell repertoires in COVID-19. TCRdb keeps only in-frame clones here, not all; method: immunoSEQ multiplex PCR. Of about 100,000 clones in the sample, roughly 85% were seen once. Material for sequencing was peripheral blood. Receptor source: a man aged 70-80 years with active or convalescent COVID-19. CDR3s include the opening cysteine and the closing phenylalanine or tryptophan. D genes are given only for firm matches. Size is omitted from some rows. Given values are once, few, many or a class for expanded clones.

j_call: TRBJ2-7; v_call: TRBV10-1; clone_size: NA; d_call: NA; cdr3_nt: TGCGCCAGCAGTGAGTCGAAATCAAGGTCTGGCGGGAAGGCTACCGAGCAGTACTTC; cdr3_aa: CASSESKSRSGGKATEQYF
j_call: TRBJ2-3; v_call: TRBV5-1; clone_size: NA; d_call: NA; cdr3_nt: TGCGCCAGCAGCCCCCCTGACAGAGATACGCAGTATTTT; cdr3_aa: CASSPPDRDTQYF
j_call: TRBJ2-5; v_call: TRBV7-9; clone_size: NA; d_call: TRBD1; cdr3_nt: TGTGCCAGCAGCTACAGGGGGCCGGAGACCCAGTACTTC; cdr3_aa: CASSYRGPETQYF
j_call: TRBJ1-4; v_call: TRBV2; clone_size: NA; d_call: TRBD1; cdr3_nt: TGTGCCAGCAGTTACAGGGGCGTTAATGAAAAACTGTTTTTT; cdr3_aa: CASSYRGVNEKLFF
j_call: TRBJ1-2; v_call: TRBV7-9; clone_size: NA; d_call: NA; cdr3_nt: TGTGCCAGCAGCTTAGACACAGGAATCTCTCGCCCCTATGGCTACACCTTC; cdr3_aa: CASSLDTGISRPYGYTF
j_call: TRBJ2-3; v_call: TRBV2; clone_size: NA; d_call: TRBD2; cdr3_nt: TGTGCCAGCAGTGGAGGGAGCGGGGGCACAGATACGCAGTATTTT; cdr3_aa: CASSGGSGGTDTQYF
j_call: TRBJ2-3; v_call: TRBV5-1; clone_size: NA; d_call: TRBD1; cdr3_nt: TGCGCCAGCAGCTTCGGGACAGCCGATTTTTCCACAGATACGCAGTATTTT; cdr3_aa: CASSFGTADFSTDTQYF
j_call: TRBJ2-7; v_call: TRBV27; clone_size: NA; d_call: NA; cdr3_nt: TGTGCCAGCGGGCGACGTTCCTACGAGCAGTACTTC; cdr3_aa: CASGRRSYEQYF
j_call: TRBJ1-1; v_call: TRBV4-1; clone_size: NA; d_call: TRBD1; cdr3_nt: TGCGCCAGCAGCCAAGTCTACAGGGGGACTGAAGCTTTCTTT; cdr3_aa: CASSQVYRGTEAFF
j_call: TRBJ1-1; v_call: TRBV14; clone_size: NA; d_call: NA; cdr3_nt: TGTGCCAGCAGCCAAGAGACAGCGAACACTGAAGCTTTCTTT; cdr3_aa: CASSQETANTEAFF
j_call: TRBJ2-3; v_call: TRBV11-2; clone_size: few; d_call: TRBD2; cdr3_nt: TGTGCCAGCAGCTTGTTCCGGGGGGTTGGGGATACGCAGTATTTT; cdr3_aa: CASSLFRGVGDTQYF
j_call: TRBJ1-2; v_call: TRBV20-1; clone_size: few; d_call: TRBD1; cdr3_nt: TGCAGTGCTAAGACAGGGGTTGGCTACACCTTC; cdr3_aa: CSAKTGVGYTF
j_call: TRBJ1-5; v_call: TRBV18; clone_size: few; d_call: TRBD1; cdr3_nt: TGTGCCAGCTCGGGACAGCCGCTGGAGCCCCAGCATTTT; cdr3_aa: CASSGQPLEPQHF
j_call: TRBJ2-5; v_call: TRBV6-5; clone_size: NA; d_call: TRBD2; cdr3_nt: TGTGCCAGCAGTTATGTTCCTAGCGGGAGTGAGACCCAGTACTTC; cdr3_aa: CASSYVPSGSETQYF
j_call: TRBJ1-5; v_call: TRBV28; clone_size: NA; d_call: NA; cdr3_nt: TGTGCCAGCAGTGATTACAGGGGCAATCAGCCCCAGCATTTT; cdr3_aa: CASSDYRGNQPQHF
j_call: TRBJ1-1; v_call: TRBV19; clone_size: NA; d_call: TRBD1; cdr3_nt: TGTGCCAGTAGTCTGGGGACAGGGAAGAGGACTGAAGCTTTCTTT; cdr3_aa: CASSLGTGKRTEAFF
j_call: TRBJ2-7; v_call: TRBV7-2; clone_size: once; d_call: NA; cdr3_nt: TGTGCCAGCAGCTTAGTTGCGGGTTTCGAGCAGTACTTC; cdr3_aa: CASSLVAGFEQYF
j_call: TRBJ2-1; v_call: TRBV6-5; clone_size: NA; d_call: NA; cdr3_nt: TGTGCCAGCACCCGGGGGACAGATTACAATGAGCAGTTCTTC; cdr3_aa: CASTRGTDYNEQFF
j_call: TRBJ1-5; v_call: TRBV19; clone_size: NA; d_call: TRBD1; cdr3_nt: TGTGCCAGTAGTATAATGGGACAGGGGAGATATAGCAATCAGCCCCAGCATTTT; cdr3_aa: CASSIMGQGRYSNQPQHF
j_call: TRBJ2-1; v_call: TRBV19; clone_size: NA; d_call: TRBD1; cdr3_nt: TGTGCCAGTAGTATTCAGAGACAGGGGAGGAATGAGCAGTTCTTC; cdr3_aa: CASSIQRQGRNEQFF
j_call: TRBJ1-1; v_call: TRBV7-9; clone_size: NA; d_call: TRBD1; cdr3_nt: TGTGCCAGCAGACAAACAGGGGGCGAGACTGAAGCTTTCTTT; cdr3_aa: CASRQTGGETEAFF
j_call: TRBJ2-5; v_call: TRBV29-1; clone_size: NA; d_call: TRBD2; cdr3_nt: TGCAGCGCTACCGGGACTAGCGGGGGGTTGGAGACCCAGTACTTC; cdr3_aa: CSATGTSGGLETQYF
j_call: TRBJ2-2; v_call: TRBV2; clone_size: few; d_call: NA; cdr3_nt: TGTGCCAGCACCTACCCAGGGACAAGAGGGAACACCGGGGAGCTGTTTTTT; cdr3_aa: CASTYPGTRGNTGELFF
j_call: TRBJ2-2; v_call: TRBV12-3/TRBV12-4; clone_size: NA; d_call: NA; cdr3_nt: TGTGCCAGCAGCCAAACAGGGTCCGGGGAGCTGTTTTTT; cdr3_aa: CASSQTGSGELFF
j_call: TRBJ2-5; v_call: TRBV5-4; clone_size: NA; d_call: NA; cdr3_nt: TGTGCCACGGAAAACAGGATCCAAGAGACCCAGTACTTC; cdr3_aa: CATENRIQETQYF
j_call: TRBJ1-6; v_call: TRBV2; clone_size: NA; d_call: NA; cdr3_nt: TGTGCCAGCAGTGGGCAGGGCTCCTATAATTCACCCCTCCACTTT; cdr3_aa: CASSGQGSYNSPLHF
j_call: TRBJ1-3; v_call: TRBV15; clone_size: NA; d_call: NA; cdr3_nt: TGTGCCACCAGCAGAGATCCCTCGCGAGTTCTCTCTGGAAACACCATATATTTT; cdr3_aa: CATSRDPSRVLSGNTIYF
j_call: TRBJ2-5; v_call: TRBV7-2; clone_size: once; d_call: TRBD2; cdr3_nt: TGTGCCAGCAGCCCAAAGCGCACTAGCGGACAAGAGACCCAGTACTTC; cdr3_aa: CASSPKRTSGQETQYF
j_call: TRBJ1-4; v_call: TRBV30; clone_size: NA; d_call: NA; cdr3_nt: TGTGCCTGGAGTGTACGCGGAGTTGAAAAACTGTTTTTT; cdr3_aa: CAWSVRGVEKLFF
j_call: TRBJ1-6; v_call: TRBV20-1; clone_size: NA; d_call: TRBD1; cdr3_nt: TGCAGTGCTAGTCGGGACAGGGACTTCTCCTATAATTCACCCCTCCACTTT; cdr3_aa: CSASRDRDFSYNSPLHF
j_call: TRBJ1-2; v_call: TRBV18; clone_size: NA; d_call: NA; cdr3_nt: TGTGCCAGCTCACCCCCTACCCGGGGCTATGGCTACACCTTC; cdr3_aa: CASSPPTRGYGYTF
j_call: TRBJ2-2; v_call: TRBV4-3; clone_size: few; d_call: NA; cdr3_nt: TGCGCCAGCAGTTCTGGGGGGAGCGCCGGGGAGCTGTTTTTT; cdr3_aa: CASSSGGSAGELFF
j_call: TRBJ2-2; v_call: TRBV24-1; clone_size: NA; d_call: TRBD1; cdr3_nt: TGTGCCACCAGTGATCCCCGGACAGGGGTAGGGGAGCTGTTTTTT; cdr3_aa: CATSDPRTGVGELFF
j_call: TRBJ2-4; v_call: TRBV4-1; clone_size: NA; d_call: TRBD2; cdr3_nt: TGCGCCAGCAGCCAAACTAGCGGGAGACCCGCAAACATTCAGTACTTC; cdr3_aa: CASSQTSGRPANIQYF
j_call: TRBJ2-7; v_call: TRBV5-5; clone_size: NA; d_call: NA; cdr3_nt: TGTGCCAGCAGCTTGGGGACAGCCTCCTACGAGCAGTACTTC; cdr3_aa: CASSLGTASYEQYF
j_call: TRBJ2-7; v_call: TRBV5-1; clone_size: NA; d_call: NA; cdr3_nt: TGCGCCAGCAGCTCCCCAGACAGGTACGAGCAGTACTTC; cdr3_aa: CASSSPDRYEQYF
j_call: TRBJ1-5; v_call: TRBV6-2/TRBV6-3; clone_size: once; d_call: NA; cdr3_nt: TGTGCCAGCAGTTACCTCGATCAGCCCCAGCATTTT; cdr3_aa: CASSYLDQPQHF
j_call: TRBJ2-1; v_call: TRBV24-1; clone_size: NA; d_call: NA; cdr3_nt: TGTGCCACCAGTGACAGGAGGGGCCTCTCCTACAATGAGCAGTTCTTC; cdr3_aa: CATSDRRGLSYNEQFF
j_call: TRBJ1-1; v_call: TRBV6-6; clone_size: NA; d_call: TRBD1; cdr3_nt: TGTGCCAGCAGTCTACGAGGACAGGGTCAGGCTTTTAACACTGAAGCTTTCTTT; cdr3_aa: CASSLRGQGQAFNTEAFF
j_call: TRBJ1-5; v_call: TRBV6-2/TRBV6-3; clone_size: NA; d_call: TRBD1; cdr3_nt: TGTGCCAGCAGTTATCATCTTGGTGGGACAGAAATGGAATTCGATCAGCCCCAGCATTTT; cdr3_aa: CASSYHLGGTEMEFDQPQHF
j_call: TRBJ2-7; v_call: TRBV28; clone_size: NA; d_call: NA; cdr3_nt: TGTGCCAGCAGTTTTTCCGGGAGACCCAACGAGCAGTACTTC; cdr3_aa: CASSFSGRPNEQYF
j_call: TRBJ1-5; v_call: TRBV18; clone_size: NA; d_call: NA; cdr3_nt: TGTGCCAGCTCAGAAACAGGGAACAATCAGCCCCAGCATTTT; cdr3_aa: CASSETGNNQPQHF
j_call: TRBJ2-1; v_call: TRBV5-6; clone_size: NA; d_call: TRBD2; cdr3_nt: TGTGCCAGCATCCCTAGCCTAGCGGTAGACTACAATGAGCAGTTCTTC; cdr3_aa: CASIPSLAVDYNEQFF
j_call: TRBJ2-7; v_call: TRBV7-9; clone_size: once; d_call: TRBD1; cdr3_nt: TGTGCCAGCAGCTCCTCAGGACAGGGGATTTTTTCCGAGCAGTACTTC; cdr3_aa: CASSSSGQGIFSEQYF
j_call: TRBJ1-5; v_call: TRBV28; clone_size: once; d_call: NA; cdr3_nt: TGTGCCAGCAGTTTTGTCAGCGTCTCGGCGGGAGGACAGCCCCAGCATTTT; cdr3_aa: CASSFVSVSAGGQPQHF
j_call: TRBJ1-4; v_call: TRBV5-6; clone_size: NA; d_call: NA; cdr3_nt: TGTGCCAGCAGCTTGCTCGTAACTAATGAAAAACTGTTTTTT; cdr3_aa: CASSLLVTNEKLFF
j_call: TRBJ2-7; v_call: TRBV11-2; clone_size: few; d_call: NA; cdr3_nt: TGTGCCAGCAGCTTAAGAGGCAGGGATGGTTTTTACGAGCAGTACTTC; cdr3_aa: CASSLRGRDGFYEQYF
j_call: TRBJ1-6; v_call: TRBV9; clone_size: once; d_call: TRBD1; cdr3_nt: TGTGCCAGCAGCGTGGGACAGGGTGGGACACCCCTCCACTTT; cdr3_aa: CASSVGQGGTPLHF
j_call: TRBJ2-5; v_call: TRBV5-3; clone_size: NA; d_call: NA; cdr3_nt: TGTGCCAGAAGAGGGGCCCACCAAGAGACCCAGTACTTC; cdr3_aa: CARRGAHQETQYF
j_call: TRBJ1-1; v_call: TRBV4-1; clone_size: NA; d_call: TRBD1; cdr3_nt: TGCGCCAGCAGCCGCCACGGACAGGGGATGAACACTGAAGCTTTCTTT; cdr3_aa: CASSRHGQGMNTEAFF
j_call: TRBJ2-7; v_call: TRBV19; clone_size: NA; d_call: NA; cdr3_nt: TGTGCCAGTAGTGTAACAGGGACCCCCTACGAGCAGTACTTC; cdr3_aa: CASSVTGTPYEQYF
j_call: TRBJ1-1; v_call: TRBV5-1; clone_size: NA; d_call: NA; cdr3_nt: TGCGCCAGCAGCTTGGTTTTGGGCGGAGGGAACACTGAAGCTTTCTTT; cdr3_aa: CASSLVLGGGNTEAFF
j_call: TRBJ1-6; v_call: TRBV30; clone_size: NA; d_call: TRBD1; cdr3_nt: TGTGCCTGGAGGGAGACAGGGAAAAATTCACCCCTCCACTTT; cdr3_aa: CAWRETGKNSPLHF
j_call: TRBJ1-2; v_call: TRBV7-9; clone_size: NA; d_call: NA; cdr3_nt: TGTGCCAGCAGTCAAACGGACTATGGCTACACCTTC; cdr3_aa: CASSQTDYGYTF
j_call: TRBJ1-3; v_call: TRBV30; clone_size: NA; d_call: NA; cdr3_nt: TGTGCCTGGGAGCGATCCTCTGGAAACACCATATATTTT; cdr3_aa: CAWERSSGNTIYF
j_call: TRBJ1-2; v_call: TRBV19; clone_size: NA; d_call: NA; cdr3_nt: TGTGCCAGTAGTATAGATTCCGGCGGGGTCGACTATGGCTACACCTTC; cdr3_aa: CASSIDSGGVDYGYTF
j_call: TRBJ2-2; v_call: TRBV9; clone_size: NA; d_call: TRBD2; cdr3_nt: TGTGCCAGCAGCGTTTACCTAGCGGGAGAACCCGGGGAGCTGTTTTTT; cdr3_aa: CASSVYLAGEPGELFF
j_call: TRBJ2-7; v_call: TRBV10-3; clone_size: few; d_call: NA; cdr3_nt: TGTGCCATCAGTGAGCCCCCTTATGGAGGGAACGAGCAGTACTTC; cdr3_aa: CAISEPPYGGNEQYF